This TCR beta chain is from a study of blood T cell repertoires in COVID-19. Study-wide background: Specimens from acute and convalescent COVID-19 originated in the United States, Italy and Spain. Nucleic acid was either cDNA or gDNA, and it came from T cells, B-cell-depleted T cells, or PBMCs.

In the original analysis: Amplification of reference gene primers provided the estimated nucleated cell counts. Sequenced by immunoSEQ multiplex PCR; TCRdb stores in-frame clones only, minus some. The V and J calls and clone size are taken from that table; D and trimming were inferred from the DNA. The table includes 340,000 or so clones, roughly 84% detected once. The sequenced material came from peripheral blood. This TCR was recovered from a man in his fifties with active or convalescent COVID-19.

CDR3 region: CASSQESSRGPATNEKLFF. As DNA, the CDR3 is TGTGCCAGCAGCCAAGAGTCGAGCAGGGGACCCGCAACTAATGAAAAACTGTTTTTT. J is TRBJ1-4 and V is TRBV4-2, with a possible D match to TRBD1 (6 bases). Trimming took off 0 bases at V and 0 bases at J, with 17 bases between the two ends. Germline values: CDR1 LGHNA, CDR2 YNFKEQ. The CDR3 runs 19 residues.